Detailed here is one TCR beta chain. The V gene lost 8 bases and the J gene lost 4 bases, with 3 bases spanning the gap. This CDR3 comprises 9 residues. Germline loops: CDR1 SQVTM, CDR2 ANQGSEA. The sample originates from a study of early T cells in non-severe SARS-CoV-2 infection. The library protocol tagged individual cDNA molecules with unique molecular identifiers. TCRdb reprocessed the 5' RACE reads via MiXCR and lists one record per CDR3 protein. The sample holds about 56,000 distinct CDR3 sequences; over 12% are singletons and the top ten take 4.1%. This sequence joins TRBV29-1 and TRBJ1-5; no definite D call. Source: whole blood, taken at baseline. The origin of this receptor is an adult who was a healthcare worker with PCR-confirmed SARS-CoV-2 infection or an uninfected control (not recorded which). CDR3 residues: CSQNQPQHF. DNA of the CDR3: TGCAGCCAAAATCAGCCCCAGCATTTT.